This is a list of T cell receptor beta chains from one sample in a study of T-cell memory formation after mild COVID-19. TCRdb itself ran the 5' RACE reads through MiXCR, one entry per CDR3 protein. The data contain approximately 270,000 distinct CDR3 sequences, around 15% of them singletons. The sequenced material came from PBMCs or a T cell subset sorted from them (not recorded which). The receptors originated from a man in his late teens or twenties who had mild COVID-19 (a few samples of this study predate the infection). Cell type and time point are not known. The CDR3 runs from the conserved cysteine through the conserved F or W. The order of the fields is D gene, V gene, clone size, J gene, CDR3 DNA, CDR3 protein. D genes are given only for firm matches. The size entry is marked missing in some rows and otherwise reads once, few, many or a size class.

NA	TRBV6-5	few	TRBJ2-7	TGTGCCAGCAGTTACGGCGGCGAGCAGTACTTC	CASSYGGEQYF
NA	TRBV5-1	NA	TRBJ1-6	TGCGCCAGCAGCTTGGAGGGACAACGTAATTCACCCCTCCACTTT	CASSLEGQRNSPLHF
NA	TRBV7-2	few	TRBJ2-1	TGTGCCAGCAGCGTCTGGGGGGGCCGATACAATGAGCAGTTCTTC	CASSVWGGRYNEQFF
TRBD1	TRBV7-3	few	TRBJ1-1	TGTGCCAGCAGCTACGTTGACAGGGGGGTTGCTTTCTTT	CASSYVDRGVAFF
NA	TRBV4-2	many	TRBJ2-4	TGTGCCAGCAGCCAAGGTCAGGGGACGGCCTCGCGAATTCAGTACTTC	CASSQGQGTASRIQYF
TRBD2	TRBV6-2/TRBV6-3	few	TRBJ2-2	TGTGCCAGCAGTCAGGTAGCGGGGGAGATCACCGGGGAGCTGTTTTTT	CASSQVAGEITGELFF
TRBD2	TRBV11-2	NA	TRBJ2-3	TGTGCCAGCAGCTTAGGAGCGGGGGGCTTAACAGATACGCAGTATTTT	CASSLGAGGLTDTQYF
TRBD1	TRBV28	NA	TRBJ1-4	TGTGCCAGCAGAACCCTCGACAGGGGAGCCACTAATGAAAAACTGTTTTTT	CASRTLDRGATNEKLFF
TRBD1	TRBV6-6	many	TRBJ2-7	TGTGCCAGCAGTATCCAGGGGGCAGTCTACGAGCAGTACTTC	CASSIQGAVYEQYF
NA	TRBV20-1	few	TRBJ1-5	TGCAGTGCTGGTAGAGGGGATCAGCCCCAGCATTTT	CSAGRGDQPQHF
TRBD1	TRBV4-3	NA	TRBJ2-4	TGCGCCAGCAGCCAAACCGGACAGGGGCGAAGGAACATTCAGTACTTC	CASSQTGQGRRNIQYF
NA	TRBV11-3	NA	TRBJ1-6	TGTGCCAGCAGCTTAGAAGGGACAAATTCACCCCTCCACTTT	CASSLEGTNSPLHF
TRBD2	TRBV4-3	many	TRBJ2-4	TGCGCCAGCAGCCCAGGGACTAGCGGAGCCAAAAACATTCAGTACTTC	CASSPGTSGAKNIQYF
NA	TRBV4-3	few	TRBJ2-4	TGCGCCAGCAGCCCACGGAGGGGAAACATTCAGTACTTC	CASSPRRGNIQYF
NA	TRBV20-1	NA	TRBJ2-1	TGCAGTGCTAGAGATCACACAGGGTGGGAGCAGTTCTTC	CSARDHTGWEQFF
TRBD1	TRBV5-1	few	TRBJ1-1	TGCGCCAGCAGTCACCAGCAGACAGGGTCGGGCACTGAAGCTTTCTTT	CASSHQQTGSGTEAFF
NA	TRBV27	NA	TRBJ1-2	TGTGCCAGCAGTTATAGGGGGGCCTGGGAGGGCTACACCTTC	CASSYRGAWEGYTF
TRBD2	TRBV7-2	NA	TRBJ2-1	TGTGCCAGCAGCGGGCGACTAGCGGTGGGACCTAGCTCCTACAATGAGCAGTTCTTC	CASSGRLAVGPSSYNEQFF
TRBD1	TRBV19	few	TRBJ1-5	TGTGCCAGTACGGCGAGGACAGGGGTTGGCGGGCAGCCCCAGCATTTT	CASTARTGVGGQPQHF
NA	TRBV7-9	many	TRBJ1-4	TGTGCCAGCAGCTTAGGAGTGTTAGGTGAAAAACTGTTTTTT	CASSLGVLGEKLFF
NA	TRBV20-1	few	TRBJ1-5	TGCAGTGCTGCCCTACGAGGCAATCAGCCCCAGCATTTT	CSAALRGNQPQHF
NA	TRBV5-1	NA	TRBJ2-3	TGCGCCAGCAGCTTGGGAAGGGACTCCCGGGCGGGAGATACGCAGTATTTT	CASSLGRDSRAGDTQYF
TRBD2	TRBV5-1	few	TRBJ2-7	TGCGCCAGCAGCCCAGAGAGCGGGGAGCACTACGAGCAGTACTTC	CASSPESGEHYEQYF
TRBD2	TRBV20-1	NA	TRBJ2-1	TGCAGTGCTAGACAAAGAGTAGCGGGGGGGCGGTACAATGAGCAGTTCTTC	CSARQRVAGGRYNEQFF
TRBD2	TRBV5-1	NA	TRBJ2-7	TGCGCCAGCAGCTTGGGGAGCGGGGGCATACCCTACGAGCAGTACTTC	CASSLGSGGIPYEQYF
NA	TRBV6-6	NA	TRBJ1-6	TGTGCCAGCAGTTACGCCCCATCGGGGAGGAGCTCCTATAATTCACCCCTCCACTTT	CASSYAPSGRSSYNSPLHF
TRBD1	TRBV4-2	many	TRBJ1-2	TGTGCCAGCAGCACCCTGACAGGGGCCAGGGGCAACTATGGCTACACCTTC	CASSTLTGARGNYGYTF
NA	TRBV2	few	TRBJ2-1	TGTGCCAGCACTATGTCGGGCTACAATGAGCAGTTCTTC	CASTMSGYNEQFF
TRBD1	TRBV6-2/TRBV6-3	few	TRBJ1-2	TGTGCCAGCAGGGGACAGGAGGCTGGCTACACCTTC	CASRGQEAGYTF
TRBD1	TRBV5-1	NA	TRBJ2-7	TGCGCCAGCAGCTTGGTTGGGACAGTCGAGCAGTACTTC	CASSLVGTVEQYF
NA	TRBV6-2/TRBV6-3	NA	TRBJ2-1	TGTGCCAGCAGGGGGTACGAGGGGGGGAATGAGCAGTTCTTC	CASRGYEGGNEQFF
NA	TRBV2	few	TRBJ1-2	TGTGCCAGCAGTGAGGAACAGGGAGGCTATGGCTACACCTTC	CASSEEQGGYGYTF
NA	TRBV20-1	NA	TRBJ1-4	TGCAGTGCTAGAGATATATTTCAGGCAACTAATGAAAAACTGTTTTTT	CSARDIFQATNEKLFF
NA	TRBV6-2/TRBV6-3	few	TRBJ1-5	TGTGCCAGCAGTTACAGCGGGCGTTCTCAGCCCCAGCATTTT	CASSYSGRSQPQHF
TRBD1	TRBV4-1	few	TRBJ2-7	TGCGCCAGCAGCCAAGATCAAGGACAGGGCCTCTACGAGCAGTACTTC	CASSQDQGQGLYEQYF
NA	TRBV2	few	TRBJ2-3	TGTGCCAGCAGTGAAGAGGCAGGGGTCCAAGATACGCAGTATTTT	CASSEEAGVQDTQYF
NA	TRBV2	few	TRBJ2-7	TGTGCCAGCAGTGATGCCGGCTACGAGCAGTACTTC	CASSDAGYEQYF